One and the same sample provided the 31 T cell receptor beta chains below, sequenced in a study of shared clonotypes between healthy human individuals. Using immunoSEQ multiplex PCR, the repertoire was profiled, and TCRdb retains in-frame clones only, with some absent. In the table there are about 960,000 clones, about three quarters of which are singletons. Sequencing was done on a sample of memory CD4+ T cells sorted from blood. Subset defined: CD45RA-negative fraction. These receptor sequences come from a young man in good health.

CDR3 bases: TGTGCCAGCTCACTCCGAGAGTGGAATGAGCAGTTCTTC. Its translation is CASSLREWNEQFF. The rearrangement uses TRBV18 and TRBJ2-1; D gene unclear. The CDR3 is 13 residues long. Trimming pared 4 bases from V and 7 bases from J, leaving 11 bases between. Germline V CDR1 and CDR2: KGHSH, LQKENI. The full variable domain, rest sourced from reference TRBV18 and TRBJ2-1, is NAGVMQNPRHLVRRRGQEARLRCSPMKGHSHVYWYRQLPEEGLKFMVYLQKENIIDESGMPKERFSAEFPKEGPSILRIQQVVRGDSAAYFCASSLREWNEQFFGPGTRLTVL.

The V and J genes are TRBV5-4 and TRBJ2-2; 8 positions match TRBD1. The CDR3 runs to 16 residues. Germline CDR1 reads SGHNT; CDR2 reads YYREEE (reference sequence). The J segment lost 4 bases and the V segment lost 0 bases, leaving 5 bases of the junction unmatched. The CDR3 DNA reads as TGTGCCAGCAGCTTGGAGACAGGGGTGAGCACCGGGGAGCTGTTTTTT. Translating gives CASSLETGVSTGELFF.

V is TRBV9 and J is TRBJ2-6, with a possible D match to TRBD2 (5 bases). Germline CDR1 and CDR2: SGDLS and YYNGEE. The CDR3 runs 16 residues. The V and J ends lost 0 bases and 2 bases respectively, with 9 bases between them. The CDR3 bases are TGTGCCAGCAGCGTAGATTCCGGGGCTGGGGCCAACGTCCTGACTTTC. It yields the protein CASSVDSGAGANVLTF. Filled out from reference TRBV9 and TRBJ2-6, the complete variable domain reads DSGVTQTPKHLITATGQRVTLRCSPRSGDLSVYWYQQSLDQGLQFLIQYYNGEERAKGNILERFSAQQFPDLHSELNLSSLELGDSALYFCASSVDSGAGANVLTFGAGSRLTVL.

CDR3: CSAGTGGYNEQFF. The CDR3 coding sequence is TGCAGCGCCGGGACAGGGGGCTACAATGAGCAGTTCTTC. The V call is TRBV29-1, the J call TRBJ2-1; 11 positions agree with TRBD1. CDR1 and CDR2 from the germline V gene are SQVTM and ANQGSEA. V lost 7 bases, J lost 3 bases, and 2 bases stayed unmatched. This CDR3 spans 13 amino acids.

In its sample, this clone was seen a few times. This chain's CDR3 is CASSVGRGVNTEAFF. Written as DNA, the CDR3 is TGTGCCAGCAGCGTTGGGAGAGGGGTCAACACTGAAGCTTTCTTT. The V and J genes are TRBV5-4 and TRBJ1-1; TRBD1 is a possible D gene (5 bases). The CDR3 contains 15 residues. V was clipped by 4 bases and J by 2 bases, with 15 bases between them. The V gene's germline CDR1 is SGHNT and CDR2 YYREEE (reference sequence).

The chain combines TRBV11-2 with TRBJ1-4; TRBD1 matches 8 bases. Germline loops: CDR1 SGHAT, CDR2 FQNNGV. This CDR3 comprises 15 residues. The V and J ends lost 1 base and 8 bases, in that order; junction bases with no gene match: 6. CDR3 DNA: TGTGCCAGCAGCTTAGGCCCAGGGGGCGGGGAAAAACTGTTTTTT. Protein product: CASSLGPGGGEKLFF.

The genes are TRBV10-3 and TRBJ1-2, with D possibly being TRBD1 (5 bases). Trimming took off 0 bases at V and 5 bases at J, with 7 bases between the two ends. Germline assignment: CDR1 ENHRY and CDR2 SYGVKD. CDR3 length: 13 amino acids. CDR3 residues: CAISESAGYGYTF. The CDR3 bases are TGTGCCATCAGTGAGTCGGCAGGGTATGGCTACACCTTC.

The V and J genes are TRBV7-9 and TRBJ1-6, with TRBD1 matching over 7 bases. CDR1 and CDR2 from the germline V gene are SEHNR and FQNEAQ (reference sequence). The CDR3 is made up of 14 amino acids. Trimming cost V 5 bases and J 7 bases; bases outside gene matches: 5. The CDR3 DNA sequence: TGTGCCAGCAGCCCCGACAGGGACAATTCACCCCTCCACTTT. Encoded protein: CASSPDRDNSPLHF.

In DNA, the CDR3 is TGTGCCAGCAGTTACTCCGTTCCGGACGAGCAGTACTTC. Translated, it gives CASSYSVPDEQYF. The chain couples TRBV6-5 to TRBJ2-7; D unresolved. The CDR3 contains 13 residues. Looked up from germline, CDR1 is MNHEY and CDR2 is SVGAGI. V shed 0 bases and J shed 5 bases, with 8 bases lying between them.

The gene calls are TRBV2 and TRBJ2-5; D uncertain. V gave up 8 bases and J gave up 7 bases, with 14 bases separating them. This CDR3 is 12 amino acids long. CDR1 SNHLY and CDR2 FYNNEI come from the germline V gene. The CDR3 nucleotides are TGTGCCAGCTGCCCCACTCCGGGGACCCAGTACTTC. It specifies CASCPTPGTQYF.

This sequence joins TRBV6-1 and TRBJ1-5; no clear D gene. Germline CDR1 and CDR2: MNHNS and SASEGT. The V gene lost 3 bases and the J gene lost 0 bases, with 6 bases spanning the gap. The CDR3 has 14 residues. CDR3 region: CASSDYYSNQPQHF. CDR3 coding DNA: TGTGCCAGCAGTGATTATTATAGCAATCAGCCCCAGCATTTT.

With regard to this clone: The same CDR3 can be traced to other DNA sequences in this sample. The V gene is TRBV11-2, the J gene TRBJ1-5, with no clear D. Germline CDR1 reads SGHAT; CDR2 reads FQNNGV. Trimming cost V 1 base and J 4 bases, with 5 bases left between them. The CDR3 contains 13 residues. The CDR3 region is CASSLGVNQPQHF. CDR3 DNA: TGTGCCAGCAGCTTAGGGGTTAATCAGCCCCAGCATTTT.

The J gene is TRBJ2-5, the V gene TRBV27, with 8 bases lining up with TRBD1. Germline V gene lookup returns CDR1 MNHEY and CDR2 SMNVEV (reference sequence). Trimming removed 8 bases from V and 5 bases from J; junction bases left unmatched: 4. There are 12 residues in the CDR3. The CDR3 region has the DNA TGTGCCAGCGGACAGGGATTGGAGACCCAGTACTTC. Amino acid sequence: CASGQGLETQYF.

This chain connects TRBV6-1 to TRBJ1-5; TRBD1 agrees at 11 bases. The CDR3 length is 14 residues. The V gene's germline CDR1 is MNHNS and CDR2 SASEGT. Germline trimming cut 8 bases from V and 10 bases from J; bases unmatched to any gene: 10. The CDR3 bases are TGTGCCAGCCAGGGACAGGGGGGGGTAAAACCCCAGCATTTT. It translates to CASQGQGGVKPQHF.

In the case of this clone: The sample carries other DNA sequences with the same CDR3. The chain is built from TRBV6-5 and TRBJ1-6; tentatively, D is TRBD1 (5 bases). Trimming took 3 bases from V and 8 from J, leaving 11 bases between them. Germline V gene data show CDR1 as MNHEY and CDR2 as SVGAGI. This CDR3 is 14 amino acids long. The CDR3 nucleotides are TGTGCCAGCAGTTATAGGGCGGGGGATTCACCCCTCCACTTT. Translating gives CASSYRAGDSPLHF.

This clone showed up just once. The chain uses TRBV19 and TRBJ2-7; 7 bases are a match to TRBD2. This CDR3 comprises 16 residues. The V and J ends lost 5 bases and 0 bases, in that order; junction bases with no gene match: 10. Germline CDR1 and CDR2: LNHDA and SQIVND (reference sequence). CDR3 bases: TGTGCCAGTAGTTCCTCCAGCGGGGCAATCTCCTACGAGCAGTACTTC. It translates to CASSSSSGAISYEQYF.

This chain uses TRBV2 with TRBJ2-2; D remains unclear. Germline-derived CDR1 and CDR2 are SNHLY and FYNNEI. The CDR3 has 13 residues. Trimming cost V 0 bases and J 6 bases, with 5 bases left between them. The CDR3 DNA reads TGTGCCAGCAGTGAAGCGTATTCCGGGGAGCTGTTTTTT. It specifies CASSEAYSGELFF.

The chain has TRBV10-2 and TRBJ2-5; 12 positions agree with TRBD2. There are 14 residues in the CDR3. V was pared by 10 bases and J by 2 bases, with 5 bases of the junction left unmatched. CDR1 is WSHSY and CDR2 is SAAADI in the germline V gene. The CDR3 region is CATGLAGQQETQYF. CDR3 DNA sequence: TGCGCCACCGGACTAGCGGGGCAACAAGAGACCCAGTACTTC.

CDR3 DNA sequence: TGTGCCATCAGTTACCCCGGTGTGAACACTGAAGCTTTCTTT. Encoded protein: CAISYPGVNTEAFF. The genes are TRBV10-3 and TRBJ1-1; D not certain. The CDR3 is 14 amino acids. V was cut by 5 bases and J by 0 bases, with 10 bases left in between. Germline V gives CDR1 ENHRY, CDR2 SYGVKD.

A word on this clone: The sample holds other DNA sequences that translate to the same CDR3. The rearrangement links TRBV6-1 to TRBJ2-7; D gene unclear. The germline V and J ends were trimmed by 7 bases and 0 bases, with 7 bases remaining between them. Looked up from germline, CDR1 is MNHNS and CDR2 is SASEGT. This CDR3 contains 12 residues. This chain's CDR3 is CASTRGSYEQYF. In DNA, the CDR3 is TGTGCCAGCACTCGAGGCTCCTACGAGCAGTACTTC.

The V call is TRBV5-1, the J call TRBJ1-2; D not resolved. CDR1 SGHRS and CDR2 YFSETQ come from the germline V gene. V was clipped by 0 bases and J by 5 bases, with 17 bases between them. The CDR3 is made up of 16 amino acids. CDR3 residues: CASSLAGEGAKYGYTF. Written as DNA, the CDR3 is TGCGCCAGCAGCTTGGCGGGCGAGGGAGCAAAATATGGCTACACCTTC.

This clone was observed a handful of times. The rearrangement joins TRBV10-1 to TRBJ2-2; D might be TRBD2 (5 bases). The CDR3 totals 13 residues. V was pared by 6 bases and J by 3 bases, with 8 bases between. Germline CDR1 reads WNHNN; CDR2 reads SYGVQD (reference sequence). The DNA of the CDR3 is TGCGCCAGCAGAAGCGGAGACACCGGGGAGCTGTTTTTT. Residues: CASRSGDTGELFF.

The chain links TRBV7-2 to TRBJ2-5, with 7 bases matching TRBD2. The CDR3 is made up of 15 amino acids. Germline CDR1 reads SGHTA; CDR2 reads FQGNSA. V lost 0 bases, J lost 7 bases, and 8 bases stayed unmatched. The CDR3 DNA is TGTGCCAGCAGCTTAGCATCGTCTAGCGGTGCGACCCAGTACTTC. This sequence encodes CASSLASSSGATQYF. Based on the CDR3 plus reference TRBV7-2 and TRBJ2-5, the full variable domain is GAGVSQSPSNKVTEKGKDVELRCDPISGHTALYWYRQSLGQGLEFLIYFQGNSAPDKSGLPSDRFSAERTGGSVSTLTIQRTQQEDSAVYLCASSLASSSGATQYFGPGTRLLVL.

CDR3 region: CASGTSGFLIYNEQFF. Written as DNA, the CDR3 is TGTGCCAGCGGGACTAGCGGGTTTTTAATCTACAATGAGCAGTTCTTC. The chain couples TRBV19 to TRBJ2-1; 12 bases align to TRBD2. Germline CDR1 and CDR2: LNHDA and SQIVND (reference sequence). The CDR3 extends over 16 amino acids. The V gene end was trimmed by 9 bases and the J gene end by 3 bases; junction bases not matched to a gene: 9.

This clone was recorded once. The CDR3 DNA reads as TGTGCCAGCAGTTATCTACAGGGAAGGGTGGACAATGAGCAGTTCTTC. This encodes CASSYLQGRVDNEQFF. The genes are TRBV6-5 and TRBJ2-1; D might be TRBD1 (6 bases). V lost 3 bases and J lost 5, with 17 bases in between. Germline-derived CDR1 and CDR2 are MNHEY and SVGAGI. The CDR3 is 16 amino acids.

The chain joins TRBV28 to TRBJ2-1; a weak D match, TRBD2 (5 bases). The length of the CDR3 is 16 residues. Between the trimmed V and J ends, which lost 5 bases and 0 bases, there was a span of 14 bases. In germline, CDR1 is MDHEN, CDR2 SYDVKM. The CDR3 loop reads CASSQEGGTSYNEQFF. CDR3 coding DNA: TGTGCCAGCAGTCAAGAGGGCGGAACCTCCTACAATGAGCAGTTCTTC.

The chain carries TRBV5-4 and TRBJ1-3; D is uncertain. Germline CDR1 SGHNT, CDR2 YYREEE (reference sequence). V shed 4 bases and J shed 10 bases, with 15 bases lying between them. The CDR3 is made up of 13 amino acids. This chain's CDR3 is CASSLFEGRTIYF. The CDR3 nucleotides are TGTGCCAGCAGCCTCTTTGAGGGCAGAACCATATATTTT.

This chain's CDR3 is CASRLQGAGEQYF. The CDR3 bases are TGTGCCAGCAGGCTACAGGGGGCAGGGGAGCAGTACTTC. This chain joins TRBV14 and TRBJ2-7, with TRBD1 matching over 9 bases. V was pared by 6 bases and J by 7 bases, with 7 bases of the junction left unmatched. Germline CDR1 is SGHDN and CDR2 is FVKESK. The CDR3 loop spans 13 amino acids.

The chain employs TRBV7-2 and TRBJ1-4, with D possibly TRBD1 on 6 matching bases. CDR1 is SGHTA, CDR2 FQGNSA, per germline. V was pared by 6 bases and J by 0 bases, with 11 bases between. The CDR3 has 15 residues. For the CDR3, the DNA is TGTGCCAGCAGGAGACAGGTAGCAACTAATGAAAAACTGTTTTTT. Its protein product is CASRRQVATNEKLFF.

The table lists this clone with a few counts. Other DNA sequences within the sample encode an identical CDR3. The chain recombines TRBV28 with TRBJ2-7, with unresolved D. Trimming took 1 base from V and 0 from J, leaving 4 bases between them. Germline V gene data show CDR1 as MDHEN and CDR2 as SYDVKM. The CDR3 consists of 13 residues. The DNA for the CDR3 is TGTGCCAGCAGTTTATCGAGCTCCTACGAGCAGTACTTC. The encoded protein is CASSLSSSYEQYF. The whole variable domain, filled in from reference TRBV28 and TRBJ2-7, reads DVKVTQSSRYLVKRTGEKVFLECVQDMDHENMFWYRQDPGLGLRLIYFSYDVKMKEKGDIPEGYSVSREKKERFSLILESASTNQTSMYLCASSLSSSYEQYFGPGTRLTVT.

The rearrangement joins TRBV7-6 to TRBJ2-1; no definite D call. Trimming stripped 3 bases from V and 5 bases from J, with 8 bases between. The CDR3 is 13 residues long. Germline CDR1 and CDR2: SGHVS and FNYEAQ. CDR3 region: CASSLRLDNEQFF. In nucleotides, the CDR3 is TGTGCCAGCAGCTTGAGACTTGACAATGAGCAGTTCTTC.